These 5 T cell receptor beta chains were all obtained from the same sample, sequenced in a study of blood T cells in healthy people across ages. PCR was performed a second time for about 6 to 12 cycles using a sample-barcoded 5' primer and a J-beta primer mix. MiXCR, applied by TCRdb to the 5' RACE reads, yields one record per CDR3 protein. Seen here are over 700,000 distinct CDR3 sequences, about 25% observed once, and the top ten hold around 9.2%. These data were also filed under a second study, of T cells of mothers and their children.

Sequencing input: blood. Every receptor here comes from a boy aged 5-17 years in good health.

The chain employs TRBV12-3 or TRBV12-4 and TRBJ2-3, with 11 bases identical to TRBD1. The CDR3 covers 14 residues. V dropped 9 bases and J dropped 4; count of bases not matched to a gene: 6. The DNA for the CDR3 is TGTGCCAGTCTGGACAGGGGGCGGTCAGATACGCAGTATTTT. Translating gives CASLDRGRSDTQYF.

The V gene is TRBV4-2, the J gene TRBJ2-7; D is undetermined. This CDR3 has 16 amino acids. The V end lost 0 bases, the J end lost 0 bases, and 12 bases lay between the germline ends. CDR1 is LGHNA and CDR2 is YNFKEQ in the germline V gene. The CDR3 nucleotides are TGTGCCAGCAGCCAAGAAGGAAGAGACGGCTCCTACGAGCAGTACTTC. Translation gives CASSQEGRDGSYEQYF.

This chain connects TRBV5-1 to TRBJ2-2, with 10 bases matching TRBD2. Germline-derived CDR1 and CDR2 are SGHRS and YFSETQ. The CDR3 contains 18 residues. The V segment lost 0 bases and the J segment 7 bases; nucleotides outside the gene matches: 12. CDR3 residues: CASSLGASGSARGGELFF. CDR3 DNA sequence: TGCGCCAGCAGCTTGGGGGCTAGCGGGAGTGCAAGAGGCGGGGAGCTGTTTTTT.

This clonotype came up many times. J is TRBJ2-5 and V is TRBV7-9; D remains unclear. The CDR3 is made up of 15 amino acids. V was shortened by 4 bases and J by 8 bases, with 20 bases between the two germline ends. CDR1 is SEHNR and CDR2 is FQNEAQ in the germline V gene (reference sequence). The CDR3 loop is CASSSQADPDGTQYF. The CDR3, as DNA: TGTGCCAGCAGCTCCCAAGCTGACCCCGATGGAACCCAGTACTTC.

This clonotype was observed a few times. The chain recombines TRBV7-2 with TRBJ1-3; TRBD1 might be the D (5 bases). This CDR3 is built from 14 residues. From germline, CDR1 is SGHTA and CDR2 FQGNSA. V was shortened by 6 bases and J by 0 bases, with 9 bases between the two germline ends. CDR3 protein: CASRSGGSGNTIYF. CDR3 nucleotides: TGTGCCAGCAGATCGGGGGGCTCTGGAAACACCATATATTTT.